This TCR beta chain came from a study of post-analysis software for immune sequencing data. Study-wide context: Recorded subtypes: relapsing-remitting, secondary progressive, progressive-relapsing; some patients unannotated. Overall study results and limits: Higher frequency in patients than in controls was seen for about five TRBV segments, with TRBV5-6, TRBV5-1 and TRBV20-1 among them. Controls significantly exceeded multiple sclerosis patients in normalized Chao1 diversity. Samples made in the same batch grouped tightly together by F measure.

This clonotype was seen many times. Its target is unknown. The authors incorporated unique molecular identifiers into the TCR beta cDNA libraries. TCRdb re-derived calls from the PCR reads in MiXCR, one entry per CDR3 protein. The table shows about half a million distinct CDR3 sequences, with 34% occurring only once. This CDR3 spans 14 amino acids. V lost 1 base and J lost 2, with 11 bases in between. CDR1 is SQVTM and CDR2 is ANQGSEA in the germline V gene. V and J are TRBV29-1 and TRBJ2-5; weak D call: TRBD1 (5 bases). Sample: blood. This TCR was sampled from a girl aged 2 to 17 with multiple sclerosis. The CDR3 region is CSVEGGARQETQYF. CDR3 nucleotides: TGCAGCGTTGAAGGTGGGGCGAGGCAAGAGACCCAGTACTTC.